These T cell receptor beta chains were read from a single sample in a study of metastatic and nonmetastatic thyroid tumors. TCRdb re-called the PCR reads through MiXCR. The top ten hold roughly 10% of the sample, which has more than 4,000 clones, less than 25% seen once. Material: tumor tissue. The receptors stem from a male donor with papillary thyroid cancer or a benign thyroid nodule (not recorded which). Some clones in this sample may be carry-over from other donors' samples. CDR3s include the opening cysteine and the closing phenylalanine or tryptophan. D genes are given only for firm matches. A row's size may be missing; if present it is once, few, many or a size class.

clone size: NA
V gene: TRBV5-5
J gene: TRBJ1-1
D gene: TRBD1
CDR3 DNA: TGTGCCAGCAGCTGGGGGACAGGGCGGACTGAAGCTTTCTTT
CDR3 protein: CASSWGTGRTEAFF

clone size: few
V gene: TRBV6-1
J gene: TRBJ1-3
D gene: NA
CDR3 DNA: TGTGCCAGCACCTCCAGGGTGTCTGGAAACACCATATATTTT
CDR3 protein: CASTSRVSGNTIYF

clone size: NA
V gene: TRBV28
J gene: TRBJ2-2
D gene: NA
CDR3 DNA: TGTGCCAGCACCCTTCGGGGGACGTCGAACACCGGGGAGCTGTTTTTT
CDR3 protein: CASTLRGTSNTGELFF

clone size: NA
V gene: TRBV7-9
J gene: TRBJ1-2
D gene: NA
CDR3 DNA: TGTGCCAGCAGCTTAAATGTGAAGGACAGTATGGGCTACACCTTC
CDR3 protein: CASSLNVKDSMGYTF

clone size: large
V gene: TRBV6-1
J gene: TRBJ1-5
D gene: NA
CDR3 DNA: TGTGCCAGCAGTTTAACTCAGCCCCAGCATTTT
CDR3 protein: CASSLTQPQHF

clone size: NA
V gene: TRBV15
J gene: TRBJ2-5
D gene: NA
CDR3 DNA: TGTGCCACCAGCAGCCTGGGCCAAGAGACCCAGTACTTC
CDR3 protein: CATSSLGQETQYF

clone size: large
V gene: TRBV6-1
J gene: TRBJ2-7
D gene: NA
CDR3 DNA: TGTGCCAGCAGTCCTGACAGCATGCAGCAGTACTTC
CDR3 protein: CASSPDSMQQYF

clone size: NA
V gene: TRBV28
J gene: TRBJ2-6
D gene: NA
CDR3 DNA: TGTGCCAGCCGGGGCGGGGCCAACGTCCTGACTTTC
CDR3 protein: CASRGGANVLTF

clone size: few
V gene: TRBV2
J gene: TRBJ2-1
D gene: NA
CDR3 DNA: TGTGCCAGCTCCCAAGGCACCCCCCGAGATGAGCAGTTCTTC
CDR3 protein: CASSQGTPRDEQFF

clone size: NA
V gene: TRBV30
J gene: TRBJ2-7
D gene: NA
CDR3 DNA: TGTGCCTGGAACAAAAGCCCGGAGATCCCCTACGAGCAGTACTTC
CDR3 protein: CAWNKSPEIPYEQYF

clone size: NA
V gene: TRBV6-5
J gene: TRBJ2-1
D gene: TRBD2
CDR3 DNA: TGTGCCAGCAGTTACCTGGCTAGCGGGAGCAATGAGCAGTTCTTC
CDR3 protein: CASSYLASGSNEQFF

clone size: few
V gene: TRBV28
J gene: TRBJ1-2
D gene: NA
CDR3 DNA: TGTGCCAGCAGTCTAATTACAGGGAACGGCTACACCTTC
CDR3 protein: CASSLITGNGYTF

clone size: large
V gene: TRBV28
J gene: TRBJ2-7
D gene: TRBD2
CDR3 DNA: TGTGCCAGCAGTCCCATAGCGGGAGTTGAGGTGTACGAGCAGTACTTC
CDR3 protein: CASSPIAGVEVYEQYF

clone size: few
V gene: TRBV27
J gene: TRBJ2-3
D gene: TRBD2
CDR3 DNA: TGTGCCAGCAGTTTCGCGGGGGGGACAACAGATACGCAGTATTTT
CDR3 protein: CASSFAGGTTDTQYF

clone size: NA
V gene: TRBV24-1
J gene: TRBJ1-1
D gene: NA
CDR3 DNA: TGTGCCACCAGTGAACGAGGGGGACACACTGAAGCTTTCTTT
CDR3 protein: CATSERGGHTEAFF

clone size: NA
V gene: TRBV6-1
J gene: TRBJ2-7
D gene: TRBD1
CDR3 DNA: TGTGCCAGCAGCCAAGGGACAGGACGGTCCTACGAGCAGTACTTC
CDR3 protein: CASSQGTGRSYEQYF

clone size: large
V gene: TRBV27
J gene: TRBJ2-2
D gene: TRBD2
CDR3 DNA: TGTGCCAGCAGTTTATCGGGACTAGCCAACACCGGGGAGCTGTTTTTT
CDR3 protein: CASSLSGLANTGELFF

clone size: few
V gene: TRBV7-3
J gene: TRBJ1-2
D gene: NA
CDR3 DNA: TGTGCCAGCAGCCCCGGGACGGCCTATGGCTACACCTTC
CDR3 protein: CASSPGTAYGYTF

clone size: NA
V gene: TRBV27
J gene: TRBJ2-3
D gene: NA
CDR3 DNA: TGTGCCAGCAGTACCGGGTCGGGCTCGCCGCGCGAAGATACGCAGTATTTT
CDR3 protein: CASSTGSGSPREDTQYF

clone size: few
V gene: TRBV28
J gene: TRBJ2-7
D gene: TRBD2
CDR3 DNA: TGTGCCAGCAGTTTACCCTCGGCGGGAGTGCCATACGAGCAGTACTTC
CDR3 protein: CASSLPSAGVPYEQYF

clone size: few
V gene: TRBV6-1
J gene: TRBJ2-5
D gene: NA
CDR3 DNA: TGTGCCAGCAGTGAAAGGGTCTGGGGCCCGGGGACCCAGTACTTC
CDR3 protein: CASSERVWGPGTQYF

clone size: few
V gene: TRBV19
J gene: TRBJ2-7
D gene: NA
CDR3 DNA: TGTGCCAGTAGTCCTCGGGGAGGCTCCTACGAGCAGTACTTC
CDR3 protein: CASSPRGGSYEQYF

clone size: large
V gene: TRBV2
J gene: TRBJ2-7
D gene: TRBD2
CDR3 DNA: TGTGCCAGCGCCTGGGCTAGCGGGAACTACGAGCAGTACTTC
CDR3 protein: CASAWASGNYEQYF

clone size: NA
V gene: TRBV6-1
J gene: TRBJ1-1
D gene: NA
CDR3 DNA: TGTGCCAGCAGCCCCAGAGCTGACAGGATAGAAGCTTTCTTT
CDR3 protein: CASSPRADRIEAFF

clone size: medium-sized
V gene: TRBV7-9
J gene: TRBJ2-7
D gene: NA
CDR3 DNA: TGTGCCAGCAGCTTAGTCCCAGGGTTCTCCTACGAGCAGTACTTC
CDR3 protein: CASSLVPGFSYEQYF

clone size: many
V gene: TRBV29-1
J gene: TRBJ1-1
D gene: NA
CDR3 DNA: TGCAGCGTTCGGCCCCGTGGCACTGAGGCTTTCTTT
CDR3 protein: CSVRPRGTEAFF

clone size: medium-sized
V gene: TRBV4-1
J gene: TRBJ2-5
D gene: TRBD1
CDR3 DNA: TGCGCCAGCAGCCAGACCGGGACAGGGGACGAGACCCAGTACTTC
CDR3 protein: CASSQTGTGDETQYF

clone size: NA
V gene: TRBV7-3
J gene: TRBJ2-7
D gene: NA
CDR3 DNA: TGTGCCAGCAGCGGACTTAGGGGGAGGGCCTACGAGCAGTACTTC
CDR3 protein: CASSGLRGRAYEQYF

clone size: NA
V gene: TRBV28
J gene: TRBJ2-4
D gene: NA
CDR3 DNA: TGTGCCAGCAGCGGACCTGGGTGGGGGGGACAAGGGGAAAACATTCAGTACTTC
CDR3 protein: CASSGPGWGGQGENIQYF

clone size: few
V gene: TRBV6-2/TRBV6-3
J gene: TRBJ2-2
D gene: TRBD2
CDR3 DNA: TGTGCCAGCAGTTACCCAAGGACTAGCGGGCTCAACACCGGGGAGCTGTTTTTT
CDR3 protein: CASSYPRTSGLNTGELFF

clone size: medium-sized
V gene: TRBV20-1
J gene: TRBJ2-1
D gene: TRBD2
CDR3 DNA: TGCAGTGCTAGCCCCCCTAGCGGGGATTTCTACTCCTACAATGAGCAGTTCTTC
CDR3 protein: CSASPPSGDFYSYNEQFF

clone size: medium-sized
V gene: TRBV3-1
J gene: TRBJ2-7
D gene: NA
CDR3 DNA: TGTGCCAGCAGCCAGCCCCAGGGCCGTTCCTACGAGCAGTACTTC
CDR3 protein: CASSQPQGRSYEQYF

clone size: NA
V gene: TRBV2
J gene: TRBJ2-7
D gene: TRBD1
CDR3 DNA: TGTGCCAGCAGCGAAGGACAGGGGTCGCCTAAGCAGTACTTC
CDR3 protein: CASSEGQGSPKQYF

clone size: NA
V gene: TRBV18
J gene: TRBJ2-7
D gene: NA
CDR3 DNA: TGTGCCAGCTCACCACAGGCGGGACATCTCAACTACGAGCAGTACTTC
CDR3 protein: CASSPQAGHLNYEQYF

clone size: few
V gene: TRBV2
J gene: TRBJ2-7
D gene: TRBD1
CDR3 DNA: TGTGCCAGCAGACCGGACAGGGCCTACGAGCAGTACTTC
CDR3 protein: CASRPDRAYEQYF

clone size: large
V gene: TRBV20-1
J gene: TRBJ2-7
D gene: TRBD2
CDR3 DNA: TGCAGTGCTAGAGAAGTTGGCGGGAGGTACAACGAGCAGTACTTC
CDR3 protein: CSAREVGGRYNEQYF

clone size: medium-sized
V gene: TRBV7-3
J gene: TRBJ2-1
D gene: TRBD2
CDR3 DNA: TGTGCCAGCAGCCCTAGCGGGAGGGCCGCCGGCGAGCAGTTCTTC
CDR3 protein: CASSPSGRAAGEQFF

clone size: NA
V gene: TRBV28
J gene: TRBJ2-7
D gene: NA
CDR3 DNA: TGTGCCAGCAGTTTTGGGGGCTCCAGCTCCTACGAGCAGTACTTC
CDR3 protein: CASSFGGSSSYEQYF

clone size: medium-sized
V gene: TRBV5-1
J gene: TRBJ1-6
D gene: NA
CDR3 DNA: TGCGCCAGCAGCTCGGGGCAGGGTTCTAATTCACCCCTCCACTTT
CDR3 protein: CASSSGQGSNSPLHF